These 5 T cell receptor beta chains originate from one sample sequenced in a study of CD8+CD57+ T cells in acquired aplastic anemia. TCR beta VDJ and CDR3 profiles were obtained from a genomic DNA template. TCRdb re-called the reads with MiXCR, one entry per CDR3 protein. The sample yields about 220,000 distinct CDR3 sequences, about 37% seen once. The sequenced sample consisted of sorted CD4+, CD8+, or CD8+CD57+ T cells (not recorded which) from PBMCs. These receptors were obtained from a human donor in good health, serving as a control.

Worth noting for this clonotype: Sequence at one end of the junction differs from germline and may be a read error. J is TRBJ2-5 and V is TRBV11-2, with 8 bases aligning to TRBD1. CDR3 length: 21 residues. Germline lookup yields CDR1 SGHAT and CDR2 FQNNGV. The CDR3 reads CASSYFRGQDEVLWNQETQCF. CDR3 nucleotides: TGTGCCAGCAGCTACTTCCGGGGACAGGATGAGGTTTTGTGGAACCAAGAGACCCAGTGCTTC.

This clonotype was observed at least ten times. J is TRBJ1-2 and V is TRBV7-9; TRBD1 agrees at 10 bases. Trimming cost V 4 bases and J 2 bases; bases outside gene matches: 10. The CDR3 covers 17 residues. Germline V gene lookup returns CDR1 SEHNR and CDR2 FQNEAQ (reference sequence). This CDR3 is CASSWGTGVGANYGYTF. The CDR3 coding sequence is TGTGCCAGCAGCTGGGGGACAGGGGTTGGGGCGAACTATGGCTACACCTTC.

The chain employs TRBV5-1 and TRBJ2-5; 7 nucleotides match TRBD1. The V gene's germline CDR1 is SGHRS and CDR2 YFSETQ. Trimming cost V 4 bases and J 4 bases; bases outside gene matches: 7. The CDR3 covers 14 residues. The CDR3 DNA reads TGCGCCAGCAGCGAGACAGGGAATGGAGAGACCCAGTACTTC. Translating it yields CASSETGNGETQYF. Filled out from reference TRBV5-1 and TRBJ2-5, the complete variable domain reads KAGVTQTPRYLIKTRGQQVTLSCSPISGHRSVSWYQQTPGQGLQFLFEYFSETQRNKGNFPGRFSGRQFSNSRSEMNVSTLELGDSALYLCASSETGNGETQYFGPGTRLLVL.

This clonotype was seen only a few times. The V call is TRBV4-2, the J call TRBJ2-2, with TRBD2 matching over 7 bases. This CDR3 is 18 amino acids long. Trimming removed 0 bases from V and 4 bases from J; junction bases left unmatched: 11. Germline V gene lookup returns CDR1 LGHNA and CDR2 YNFKEQ. The CDR3 nucleotides read TGTGCCAGCAGCCAAGAAGGGTGGGCTAGCGGTGGCACCGGGGAGCTGTTTTTT. Translation gives CASSQEGWASGGTGELFF.

Worth noting for this clonotype: Since a much larger clone is just one base distant, this may be a read error. V and J are TRBV20-1 and TRBJ1-1; D not resolved. CDR3 length equals 14 residues. From germline, CDR1 is DFQATT and CDR2 SNEGSKA (reference sequence). Trimming pared 4 bases from V and 5 bases from J, leaving 17 bases between. CDR3 sequence reads: CSATQLGPQTEAFF. The CDR3 coding sequence is TGCAGTGCTACCCAATTGGGTCCGCAGACTGAAGCTTTCTTT.